One T cell receptor (beta chain) is described in this entry. Its antigen is still unknown. The V gene's germline CDR1 is MNHNS and CDR2 SASEGT. V lost 6 bases to trimming and J lost 0 bases, with 15 bases between them. The length of the CDR3 is 16 residues. Reverse transcription of roughly 0.5 to 1 ug RNA used random hexamers. TCR beta CDR3 was amplified by immunoSEQ covering 54 Vbeta and 13 Jbeta. Each CDR3 protein is one row after TCRdb ran MiXCR on the immunoSEQ multiplex PCR reads. This sample yields 150,000 to 200,000 distinct CDR3 sequences, of which roughly 92% are seen a single time; approximately 0.11% belongs to the top ten. The sample is drawn from a study of CD8 T cells in Susac syndrome. Background on the study: When their blood was taken, patients with Susac syndrome were therapy-naive, taking corticosteroids, or taking intravenous immunoglobulin alone.

Study results and limitations: None of the CD4+ T cell repertoires in Susac syndrome showed clonal expansion.

TEMRA cells were FACS-enriched, with CD8+ and CD4+ T cells isolated negatively. The chain uses TRBV6-1 and TRBJ1-5; D is perhaps TRBD1 (5 bases). The source is a human donor with Susac syndrome. The sequenced sample was CD4+ T cells from PBMCs. The CDR3 coding sequence is TGTGCCAGCAGGGAGAGGGGCACAACTAGCAATCAGCCCCAGCATTTT. Translation: CASRERGTTSNQPQHF.